This TCR beta chain was recovered during a study of control samples from healthy donors and cancer patients. The V and J ends lost 1 base and 7 bases respectively, with 9 bases between them. The CDR3 contains 12 residues. Germline assignment: CDR1 SGDLS and CDR2 YYNGEE. The protocol was immunoSEQ multiplex PCR, while the TCRdb copy is restricted to in-frame clones and leaves out a portion. The sample consists of around 120,000 clones, 88% of them appearing once. The sequence derives from a woman in her sixties or seventies in good health. Sequenced input: blood. The rearrangement links TRBV9 to TRBJ2-7; possible D gene TRBD1, 6 bases. CDR3 bases: TGTGCCAGCAGCGTATCAGGGGAAGAGCAGTACTTC. Encoded protein: CASSVSGEEQYF.